The 27 T cell receptor beta chains reported below all come from one sample, sequenced in a study of shared clonotypes between healthy human individuals (dated by TCRdb to 2018 to 2021). Library preparation used the immunoSEQ multiplex PCR assay. The clones in this table, taken by TCRdb from immuneACCESS, are in-frame only. Not every clone is retained; where verified, under half of the shortfall comes from an unresolved V gene, and the cause of the rest is unknown. Within this sample are 1,400,000 or so clones, with 98% to 99% of them counted one time only. 0.36% of the sample rests with the top ten. Source material: naive CD4+ T cells sorted from blood. The sample's cell subset or site label, decoded: CD45RA+ positively selected. Receptors originate from a man aged 30-40 years in good health.

This clone has only one observation. The chain recombines TRBV7-2 with TRBJ2-3; D is ambiguous. Germline V gene data show CDR1 as SGHTA and CDR2 as FQGNSA. CDR3 length: 12 residues. The CDR3 sequence is CLQSAVGNTQYF. The CDR3 nucleotides are TGTCTCCAGTCGGCCGTAGGAAATACGCAGTATTTT.

The J gene is TRBJ2-1, the V gene TRBV9, with 7 bases lining up with TRBD2. This CDR3 region has 15 residues. CDR1 is SGDLS, CDR2 YYNGEE, per germline. The V gene end was trimmed by 4 bases and the J gene end by 2 bases; junction bases not matched to a gene: 6. DNA for the CDR3: TGTGCCAGCAGCCCAGACAGCGGGGCCTACAATGAGCAGTTCTTC. Amino acids: CASSPDSGAYNEQFF.

The CDR3 reads CASLGGATNEKLFF. The CDR3 nucleotides are TGTGCCAGCCTGGGGGGGGCAACTAATGAAAAACTGTTTTTT. The V gene is TRBV2, the J gene TRBJ1-4, with D perhaps matching TRBD1 (5 bases). V was clipped by 8 bases and J by 0 bases, with 10 bases between them. Germline loops: CDR1 SNHLY, CDR2 FYNNEI. This CDR3 has 14 residues.

This clone was counted once. The V call is TRBV7-6, the J call TRBJ2-1, with D perhaps matching TRBD2 (7 bases). CDR1 and CDR2 from the germline V gene are SGHVS and FNYEAQ. Between the trimmed V and J ends, which lost 5 bases and 2 bases, there was a span of 16 bases. The CDR3 runs to 16 residues. The DNA for the CDR3 is TGTGCCAGCAGCGGGGGGGGGCAGGTGACCTACAATGAGCAGTTCTTC. Translated: CASSGGGQVTYNEQFF.

The chain joins TRBV7-9 to TRBJ1-2; D remains ambiguous. V was pared by 0 bases and J by 2 bases, with 7 bases between. Germline V lookup: CDR1 SEHNR, CDR2 FQNEAQ (reference sequence). The CDR3 length is 14 residues. The CDR3 coding sequence is TGTGCCAGCAGCTTAGCGTGGCAGAACTATGGCTACACCTTC. Protein: CASSLAWQNYGYTF. Drawing the rest from reference TRBV7-9 and TRBJ1-2, the complete variable domain is DTGVSQNPRHKITKRGQNVTFRCDPISEHNRLYWYRQTLGQGPEFLTYFQNEAQLEKSRLLSDRFSAERPKGSFSTLEIQRTEQGDSAMYLCASSLAWQNYGYTFGSGTRLTVV.

This chain links TRBV18 with TRBJ2-7; 9 positions agree with TRBD2. The trim removed 8 bases at V and 3 bases at J, leaving 8 bases unmatched. Germline CDR1 and CDR2: KGHSH and LQKENI. The length of the CDR3 is 14 residues. CDR3 residues: CASALAGASYEQYF. CDR3 nucleotide sequence: TGTGCCAGCGCACTAGCGGGCGCCAGCTACGAGCAGTACTTC.

J is TRBJ2-5 and V is TRBV10-3, with D possibly called TRBD1 or TRBD2 (5 bases each). Trimming left V 10 bases short and J 10 bases short, with 16 bases between. The CDR3 consists of 11 residues. Per the germline V gene, CDR1 is ENHRY and CDR2 is SYGVKD. CDR3 sequence: CATGDGRGQYF. In DNA form, the CDR3 reads TGTGCCACCGGGGACGGAAGAGGCCAGTACTTC.

Note on this clone: In the same sample, other DNA sequences code for this CDR3. J is TRBJ2-1 and V is TRBV20-1; D is uncertain. This CDR3 region has 10 residues. CDR1 and CDR2 (germline): DFQATT, SNEGSKA (reference sequence). V dropped 1 base and J dropped 9 bases, with 4 bases sitting between them. CDR3 sequence: CSARGPEQFF. The CDR3 bases are TGCAGTGCTAGAGGTCCTGAGCAGTTCTTC.

This clone has only one observation. The J gene is TRBJ2-3, the V gene TRBV12-5, with D possibly TRBD1 on 5 matching bases. V lost 5 bases and J 0 bases, leaving 12 bases between the germline ends. This CDR3 has 15 amino acids. CDR1 is LGHNT, CDR2 FRNRAP, per germline. CDR3 residues: CASGGSDTSTDTQYF. CDR3 bases: TGTGCTAGTGGTGGGTCGGACACTAGCACAGATACGCAGTATTTT.

The rearrangement links TRBV2 to TRBJ2-1, with 14 bases identical to TRBD2. Germline CDR1 is SNHLY and CDR2 is FYNNEI. This CDR3 contains 15 residues. The ends lost 5 bases at V and 7 bases at J; junction bases unmatched: 4. CDR3 region: CASSTGTSGSNEQFF. The CDR3 DNA reads as TGTGCCAGCAGTACCGGGACTAGCGGGAGTAATGAGCAGTTCTTC.

CDR3 in amino acids: CASSLPGAQGTEAFF. The CDR3 DNA reads as TGCGCCAGCAGCCTTCCGGGAGCCCAGGGCACTGAAGCTTTCTTT. The J gene is TRBJ1-1, the V gene TRBV4-1; possible D gene TRBD1, 5 bases. Per germline, CDR1 MGHRA and CDR2 YSYEKL. Trimming removed 4 bases at V and 4 bases at J, with 16 bases between. The CDR3 is 15 residues long.

The chain carries TRBV6-5 and TRBJ2-7; the D gene is possibly TRBD2 (5 bases). Germline-derived CDR1 and CDR2 are MNHEY and SVGAGI. V was trimmed by 5 bases and J by 6 bases, leaving 17 bases between them. CDR3 length: 14 amino acids. The DNA of the CDR3 is TGTGCCAGCAGTAACCCGGGGTCCCTAACCGAGCAGTACTTC. Translating it yields CASSNPGSLTEQYF.

This chain links TRBV11-2 with TRBJ2-7; D unresolved. CDR1 and CDR2 from the germline V gene are SGHAT and FQNNGV. V gave up 3 bases and J gave up 2 bases, with 11 bases separating them. The CDR3 contains 14 residues. Here the CDR3 DNA reads TGTGCCAGCAGCTTTTCAGTAAGCACCTACGAGCAGTACTTC. Its protein product is CASSFSVSTYEQYF.

The J gene is TRBJ1-1, the V gene TRBV5-1, with D possibly matching TRBD1 (6 bases). Germline lookup yields CDR1 SGHRS and CDR2 YFSETQ. Trimming left V 0 bases short and J 8 bases short, with 11 bases between. The length of the CDR3 is 13 residues. The CDR3 DNA sequence: TGCGCCAGCAGCTTGGTAACAGGGAGAGAAGCTTTCTTT. Translating gives CASSLVTGREAFF.

This chain joins TRBV7-8 and TRBJ2-1; D not certain. The germline V and J ends were trimmed by 5 bases and 7 bases, with 15 bases remaining between them. This CDR3 has 14 residues. The germline CDR1 and CDR2 sequences are SGHVS and FQNEAQ. The CDR3 sequence: CASSPQSWVNEQFF. CDR3 DNA: TGTGCCAGCAGCCCCCAGAGTTGGGTGAATGAGCAGTTCTTC.

V and J are TRBV29-1 and TRBJ2-4; D ambiguous. This CDR3 spans 14 amino acids. Germline assignment: CDR1 SQVTM and CDR2 ANQGSEA. The germline V and J ends were trimmed by 1 base and 0 bases, with 7 bases remaining between them. CDR3 loop: CSVEGVLAKNIQYF. The CDR3 region has the DNA TGCAGCGTTGAAGGAGTCCTAGCCAAAAACATTCAGTACTTC.

This sequence joins TRBV5-1 and TRBJ2-3, with 16 bases matching TRBD2. The V and J ends lost 4 bases and 5 bases, in that order; junction bases with no gene match: 7. CDR1 SGHRS and CDR2 YFSETQ come from the germline V gene. This CDR3 comprises 17 residues. CDR3: CASSPNGTSGRVDTQYF. CDR3 DNA: TGCGCCAGCAGCCCCAACGGGACTAGCGGGAGGGTAGATACGCAGTATTTT.

The chain combines TRBV12-5 with TRBJ2-5, with 9 bases fitting TRBD2. Losses at the gene ends were 6 bases for V and 5 bases for J; bases not matched to a gene: 10. The CDR3 is made up of 15 amino acids. Germline-derived CDR1 and CDR2 are LGHNT and FRNRAP. The CDR3 DNA is TGTGCTAGTGGCGCCAGCGGGAGCGGGGGGGAGACCCAGTACTTC. Amino acids: CASGASGSGGETQYF.

The V and J genes are TRBV18 and TRBJ2-7; no reliable D call. Trimming cost V 0 bases and J 6 bases, with 9 bases left between them. Germline V gene data show CDR1 as KGHSH and CDR2 as LQKENI. The CDR3 is 13 amino acids. The CDR3 DNA follows: TGTGCCAGCTCACCACCCTCTGGGCTCGAGCAGTACTTC. Translated, it gives CASSPPSGLEQYF.

The CDR3 sequence: CASSRGAQETQYF. In DNA, the CDR3 is TGCGCCAGCAGCAGGGGAGCACAAGAGACCCAGTACTTC. The rearrangement links TRBV5-1 to TRBJ2-5, with D perhaps matching TRBD1 or TRBD2 (5 bases each). V lost 4 bases, J lost 2 bases, and 9 bases lay in between. This CDR3 has 13 amino acids. Germline loops: CDR1 SGHRS, CDR2 YFSETQ.

This chain uses TRBV2 with TRBJ2-7; possible D gene TRBD2, 6 bases. Trimming stripped 6 bases from V and 3 bases from J, with 15 bases between. Germline CDR1 is SNHLY and CDR2 is FYNNEI. The length of the CDR3 is 14 residues. The CDR3 is CASSFGTPNYEQYF. CDR3 DNA sequence: TGTGCCAGCAGCTTCGGGACTCCCAACTACGAGCAGTACTTC.

The chain employs TRBV11-2 and TRBJ2-7; D might be TRBD1 (5 bases). The CDR3 sequence is 15 residues long. CDR1 is SGHAT, CDR2 FQNNGV, per germline. V was trimmed by 2 bases and J by 7 bases, leaving 18 bases between them. In DNA, the CDR3 is TGTGCCAGCAGCTTAAACCGACTCCCAGGGAATGAGCAGTACTTC. Encoded protein: CASSLNRLPGNEQYF.

J is TRBJ2-3 and V is TRBV5-4; no definite D call. Germline CDR1 and CDR2: SGHNT and YYREEE (reference sequence). The V gene lost 4 bases and the J gene lost 7 bases, with 19 bases spanning the gap. CDR3 length equals 15 residues. The CDR3, as DNA: TGTGCCAGCAGCCAGAGACTGGGCTTCGAGCATACGCAGTATTTT. Translated, it gives CASSQRLGFEHTQYF. The entire variable domain, with the rest obtained from reference TRBV5-4 and TRBJ2-3, is as follows: ETGVTQSPTHLIKTRGQQVTLRCSSQSGHNTVSWYQQALGQGPQFIFQYYREEENGRGNFPPRFSGLQFPNYSSELNVNALELDDSALYLCASSQRLGFEHTQYFGPGTRLTVL.

This chain uses TRBV11-3 with TRBJ1-2; D is unresolved. Germline CDR1 is SGHNT and CDR2 is YENEEA. The CDR3 sequence is 17 residues long. Trimming pared 1 base from V and 4 bases from J, leaving 19 bases between. As DNA, the CDR3 is TGTGCCAGCAGCTTAGGGGTGGGGATCTCGGGGTCCTATGGCTACACCTTC. It translates to CASSLGVGISGSYGYTF.

The chain carries TRBV19 and TRBJ2-1, with TRBD2 identical over 7 bases. The germline gives CDR1 LNHDA, CDR2 SQIVND (reference sequence). Unmatched junction bases numbered 5, after V lost 7 bases and J lost 5 bases. This CDR3 spans 13 amino acids. CDR3 loop: CASTGTIDNEQFF. The CDR3 bases are TGTGCCAGTACCGGGACTATCGACAATGAGCAGTTCTTC.

The chain has TRBV11-3 and TRBJ1-3; unclear D gene. The germline V and J ends were trimmed by 3 bases and 2 bases, with 5 bases remaining between them. The CDR3 length is 13 residues. Looked up from germline, CDR1 is SGHNT and CDR2 is YENEEA. CDR3: CASSLGPGNTIYF. The CDR3, as DNA: TGTGCCAGCAGCTTGGGCCCTGGAAACACCATATATTTT.

The genes are TRBV7-9 and TRBJ2-2, with TRBD2 matching 10 bases. Germline lookup yields CDR1 SEHNR and CDR2 FQNEAQ (reference sequence). V shed 5 bases, J shed 2 bases, and the junction held 5 bases outside the gene matches. The CDR3 is 16 residues long. The CDR3 region is CASSPGLAINTGELFF. DNA of the CDR3: TGTGCCAGCAGCCCGGGACTAGCGATCAACACCGGGGAGCTGTTTTTT. The full variable domain, in which reference TRBV7-9 and TRBJ2-2 provide the parts outside the CDR3, is DTGVSQNPRHKITKRGQNVTFRCDPISEHNRLYWYRQTLGQGPEFLTYFQNEAQLEKSRLLSDRFSAERPKGSFSTLEIQRTEQGDSAMYLCASSPGLAINTGELFFGEGSRLTVL.